A single sample is the source of the 3 T cell receptor beta chains below, sequenced in a study of blood T cell repertoires in COVID-19. Using immunoSEQ multiplex PCR, the repertoire was profiled, and TCRdb retains in-frame clones only, with some absent. The repertoire consists of 250,000 to 350,000 clones, with roughly 86% occurring once and the leading ten covering around 1.7%. Sequencing was done on a sample of peripheral blood. The receptors derive from a woman between 50 and 59 years old with acute or convalescent COVID-19.

This clone was detected only a few times. The chain combines TRBV10-3 with TRBJ1-6; perhaps TRBD1 as D (5 bases). The V end lost 2 bases, the J end lost 10 bases, and 15 bases lay between the germline ends. There are 15 residues in the CDR3. Germline-derived CDR1 and CDR2 are ENHRY and SYGVKD. The CDR3 reads CAISESTQGYSPLHF. CDR3 nucleotide sequence: TGTGCCATCAGTGAGAGCACCCAGGGTTACTCACCCCTCCACTTT.

The chain employs TRBV27 and TRBJ1-5; the match to TRBD1 covers 7 bases. The CDR3 totals 19 residues. Germline values: CDR1 MNHEY, CDR2 SMNVEV (reference sequence). J gave up 2 bases and V 2 bases, and 15 bases lay outside the gene matches. The CDR3 region has the DNA TGTGCCAGCAGTTTACGGACACCTAGGTTGAGGGGGCGCAATCAGCCCCAGCATTTT. This sequence encodes CASSLRTPRLRGRNQPQHF.

The chain carries TRBV18 and TRBJ2-1; tentative D call: TRBD2 (5 bases). From germline, CDR1 is KGHSH and CDR2 LQKENI. Trimming took off 8 bases at V and 5 bases at J, with 10 bases between the two ends. This CDR3 spans 12 amino acids. DNA for the CDR3: TGTGCCAGCACGGACGGGAACAATGAGCAGTTCTTC. This gives the protein CASTDGNNEQFF.